A selection of T cell receptor beta chains follows, all from one sample in a study of T cells in Graves' hyperthyroidism and ophthalmopathy. TCRdb fed the multiplex PCR reads into MiXCR, producing one record per CDR3 protein. The data hold under 350,000 distinct CDR3 sequences, with over 15% observed a single time. The specimen sequenced was blood. Receptors originate from a woman in her sixties or seventies with Graves' ophthalmopathy. CDR3s include the opening cysteine and the closing phenylalanine or tryptophan. The order of the fields is D gene, V gene, J gene, clone size, CDR3 DNA, CDR3 protein. D genes are given only for firm matches. Clone size is shown for a subset of rows, as once, few, many or a class of expanded clone.

d_call: TRBD2
v_call: TRBV28
j_call: TRBJ2-7
clone_size: many
cdr3_nt: TGTGCCAGCAGTTTGGGGACTAATTACGAGCAGTACTTC
cdr3_aa: CASSLGTNYEQYF

d_call: NA
v_call: TRBV27
j_call: TRBJ1-1
clone_size: few
cdr3_nt: TGTGCCAGCAGTTTTGAGGGGTTAACTGAAGCTTTCTTT
cdr3_aa: CASSFEGLTEAFF

d_call: NA
v_call: TRBV10-3
j_call: TRBJ1-2
clone_size: few
cdr3_nt: TGTGCCATCAGTGTATCTGGCGACAGCAGTGGCTACACCTTC
cdr3_aa: CAISVSGDSSGYTF

d_call: TRBD2
v_call: TRBV6-2/TRBV6-3
j_call: TRBJ2-1
clone_size: many
cdr3_nt: TGTGCCAGCAGTTACGGACTAGCTGCCAATGAGCAGTTCTTC
cdr3_aa: CASSYGLAANEQFF

d_call: TRBD1
v_call: TRBV5-1
j_call: TRBJ1-5
clone_size: few
cdr3_nt: TGCGCCAGCAGCTTACCCCGCACAGGGGGAGGAAATCAGCCCCAGCATTTT
cdr3_aa: CASSLPRTGGGNQPQHF

d_call: TRBD2
v_call: TRBV6-4
j_call: TRBJ2-7
clone_size: few
cdr3_nt: TGTGCCAGCAGTCCAAAAGGGGGGACTAGTAGCTACGAGCAGTACTTC
cdr3_aa: CASSPKGGTSSYEQYF

d_call: NA
v_call: TRBV29-1
j_call: TRBJ2-1
clone_size: many
cdr3_nt: TGCAGCGCTCAGGGACTTGGGTCCTACAATGAGCAGTTCTTC
cdr3_aa: CSAQGLGSYNEQFF

d_call: TRBD2
v_call: TRBV20-1
j_call: TRBJ2-3
clone_size: NA
cdr3_nt: TGCAGTGCGCTAAACGGGCTAGCGGACACAGATACGCAGTATTTT
cdr3_aa: CSALNGLADTDTQYF

d_call: NA
v_call: TRBV7-2
j_call: TRBJ2-1
clone_size: many
cdr3_nt: TGTGCCAGCAGCCCCCAGGCGGGGGCCCCACACTACAATGAGCAGTTCTTC
cdr3_aa: CASSPQAGAPHYNEQFF

d_call: TRBD1
v_call: TRBV4-3
j_call: TRBJ2-3
clone_size: NA
cdr3_nt: TGCGCCAGCAGCCGGCCGACAGGGGGTTCTAGCACAGATACGCAGTATTTT
cdr3_aa: CASSRPTGGSSTDTQYF

d_call: TRBD1
v_call: TRBV2
j_call: TRBJ2-3
clone_size: NA
cdr3_nt: TGTGCCAGCATGGACGACAGGGGGGGAATGGATACGCAGTATTTT
cdr3_aa: CASMDDRGGMDTQYF

d_call: NA
v_call: TRBV6-1
j_call: TRBJ1-2
clone_size: few
cdr3_nt: TGTGCCAGCAGTCCGAAACAAGGGTATGGCTACACCTTC
cdr3_aa: CASSPKQGYGYTF

d_call: NA
v_call: TRBV28
j_call: TRBJ2-7
clone_size: many
cdr3_nt: TGTGCCAGCGGGGTCAGAGGGCCCTACGAGCAGTACTTC
cdr3_aa: CASGVRGPYEQYF

d_call: NA
v_call: TRBV6-1
j_call: TRBJ1-1
clone_size: many
cdr3_nt: TGTGCCAGCAGTAAAAATCGACAGGAAGCTTTCTTT
cdr3_aa: CASSKNRQEAFF

d_call: TRBD1
v_call: TRBV2
j_call: TRBJ1-1
clone_size: NA
cdr3_nt: TGTGCCAGCAATCTGGACAGGGCGAACACTGAAGCTTTCTTT
cdr3_aa: CASNLDRANTEAFF

d_call: TRBD2
v_call: TRBV10-3
j_call: TRBJ2-1
clone_size: NA
cdr3_nt: TGTGCCATACGGGAGGCCCGCCAGTTCTTC
cdr3_aa: CAIREARQFF

d_call: TRBD2
v_call: TRBV11-2
j_call: TRBJ2-1
clone_size: many
cdr3_nt: TGTGCCAGCAGCGACAGATCGGGAGGCGATGAGCAGTTCTTC
cdr3_aa: CASSDRSGGDEQFF

d_call: NA
v_call: TRBV7-9
j_call: TRBJ2-5
clone_size: many
cdr3_nt: TGTGCCAGCAGCTTTCCTCTTCGGGAGACCCAGTACTTC
cdr3_aa: CASSFPLRETQYF

d_call: NA
v_call: TRBV4-3
j_call: TRBJ1-2
clone_size: many
cdr3_nt: TGCGCCAGCAGCCCTCTGGGAAGACCGATAAATAACTATGGCTACACCTTC
cdr3_aa: CASSPLGRPINNYGYTF

d_call: TRBD1
v_call: TRBV29-1
j_call: TRBJ1-1
clone_size: NA
cdr3_nt: TGCAGCACCACCGGGACAGGGGATCTAGCTTTCTTT
cdr3_aa: CSTTGTGDLAFF

d_call: NA
v_call: TRBV11-2
j_call: TRBJ1-3
clone_size: many
cdr3_nt: TGTGCCAGCAGCTACGTCCCTGGAAACACCATATATTTT
cdr3_aa: CASSYVPGNTIYF

d_call: NA
v_call: TRBV9
j_call: TRBJ1-4
clone_size: few
cdr3_nt: TGTGCCAGCAGCGTAGCCGGGGGAGGTTTCGGTGAAAAACTGTTTTTT
cdr3_aa: CASSVAGGGFGEKLFF

d_call: NA
v_call: TRBV7-3
j_call: TRBJ2-7
clone_size: many
cdr3_nt: TGTGCCAGCAGCTCCTCCGGGTCCGGACACGAGCAGTACTTC
cdr3_aa: CASSSSGSGHEQYF

d_call: NA
v_call: TRBV7-9
j_call: TRBJ2-3
clone_size: many
cdr3_nt: TGTGCCAGCAGCGTAATAATGGATACGCAGTATTTT
cdr3_aa: CASSVIMDTQYF

d_call: NA
v_call: TRBV18
j_call: TRBJ1-4
clone_size: few
cdr3_nt: TGTGCCAGCTCACCAGCTGGTGGGACTAATGAAAAACTGTTTTTT
cdr3_aa: CASSPAGGTNEKLFF

d_call: NA
v_call: TRBV20-1
j_call: TRBJ2-3
clone_size: many
cdr3_nt: TGCAGTGCTAGGGTCAGGATTTTGGGGGATACGCAGTATTTT
cdr3_aa: CSARVRILGDTQYF

d_call: TRBD2
v_call: TRBV7-2
j_call: TRBJ2-5
clone_size: NA
cdr3_nt: TGTGCCAGCAGCTTACTGGCTAGCGGGAGTAGGGAGACCCAGTACTTC
cdr3_aa: CASSLLASGSRETQYF

d_call: NA
v_call: TRBV7-2
j_call: TRBJ2-3
clone_size: NA
cdr3_nt: TGTGCCAGCAGCTTAGCGATCGGTCGGGAACTTAGCACAGATACGCAGTATTTT
cdr3_aa: CASSLAIGRELSTDTQYF

d_call: NA
v_call: TRBV12-3/TRBV12-4
j_call: TRBJ1-5
clone_size: many
cdr3_nt: TGTGCCAGCAGTAGACAGGTCCATCAGCCCCAGCATTTT
cdr3_aa: CASSRQVHQPQHF

d_call: NA
v_call: TRBV7-2
j_call: TRBJ2-7
clone_size: few
cdr3_nt: TGTGCCAGTACAGCGGCTCCCAGCGGCGAGCAGTACTTC
cdr3_aa: CASTAAPSGEQYF

d_call: NA
v_call: TRBV24-1
j_call: TRBJ1-2
clone_size: many
cdr3_nt: TGTGCCACCAGTCTGACAGACAACTATGGCTACACCTTC
cdr3_aa: CATSLTDNYGYTF

d_call: TRBD1
v_call: TRBV7-2
j_call: TRBJ1-1
clone_size: many
cdr3_nt: TGTGCCAGCAGCTTAACCGGGACAGCCAGGCGTGCTTTCTTT
cdr3_aa: CASSLTGTARRAFF

d_call: TRBD1
v_call: TRBV6-1
j_call: TRBJ2-7
clone_size: many
cdr3_nt: TGTGCCAGCACCCTCGGACAGGGGGCTGTCGAGCAGTACTTC
cdr3_aa: CASTLGQGAVEQYF

d_call: NA
v_call: TRBV3-1
j_call: TRBJ2-7
clone_size: many
cdr3_nt: TGTGCCAGCAGCGGGGACACTACCCGAGGGGGATACGAGCAGTACTTC
cdr3_aa: CASSGDTTRGGYEQYF

d_call: NA
v_call: TRBV12-3/TRBV12-4
j_call: TRBJ2-4
clone_size: few
cdr3_nt: TGTGCCAGCAGTTTAGGAAGTCCCATTCAGTACTTC
cdr3_aa: CASSLGSPIQYF

d_call: TRBD1
v_call: TRBV7-9
j_call: TRBJ1-2
clone_size: many
cdr3_nt: TGTGCCAGCAGCTTAGCGACAGGGTCGGGCTACACCTTC
cdr3_aa: CASSLATGSGYTF

d_call: TRBD1
v_call: TRBV30
j_call: TRBJ2-5
clone_size: NA
cdr3_nt: TGTGCCTGGATGGAACCAGACAGGGCCCCAGAGACCCAGTACTTC
cdr3_aa: CAWMEPDRAPETQYF

d_call: NA
v_call: TRBV27
j_call: TRBJ2-7
clone_size: NA
cdr3_nt: TGTGCCAGCGTTGTTAGGGCGGGCTATTTCTACGAGCAGTACTTC
cdr3_aa: CASVVRAGYFYEQYF

d_call: NA
v_call: TRBV5-4
j_call: TRBJ2-2
clone_size: NA
cdr3_nt: TGTGCCAGCAGCTTGGGGACCCCGGGCACCGGGGAGCTGTTTTTT
cdr3_aa: CASSLGTPGTGELFF

d_call: NA
v_call: TRBV2
j_call: TRBJ2-5
clone_size: few
cdr3_nt: TGTGCCAGCTGTTTCCAAGAGACCCAGTACTTC
cdr3_aa: CASCFQETQYF

d_call: NA
v_call: TRBV4-1
j_call: TRBJ2-7
clone_size: many
cdr3_nt: TGCGCCAGCAGCCAAGGTCGGAGGGTAAGGGCTTACGAGCAGTACTTC
cdr3_aa: CASSQGRRVRAYEQYF

d_call: NA
v_call: TRBV7-9
j_call: TRBJ2-6
clone_size: many
cdr3_nt: TGTGCCAGCAGCTTAGATGGGGTGGCTGGGGCCAACGTCCTGACTTTC
cdr3_aa: CASSLDGVAGANVLTF

d_call: TRBD1
v_call: TRBV9
j_call: TRBJ1-1
clone_size: few
cdr3_nt: TGTGCCAGCAGCGTACAACAGGGGGCAGGTGAAGCTTTCTTT
cdr3_aa: CASSVQQGAGEAFF

d_call: NA
v_call: TRBV5-1
j_call: TRBJ2-3
clone_size: many
cdr3_nt: TGCGCCAGCAGCTTGGTCGCAGGGGACAGCACAGATACGCAGTATTTT
cdr3_aa: CASSLVAGDSTDTQYF

d_call: NA
v_call: TRBV5-1
j_call: TRBJ2-7
clone_size: NA
cdr3_nt: TGCGCCAGCGGCAGCTTCTACGAGCAGTACTTC
cdr3_aa: CASGSFYEQYF

d_call: TRBD1
v_call: TRBV2
j_call: TRBJ2-5
clone_size: many
cdr3_nt: TGTGCCAGCAGTGTCGGGACAGGGGGCAGAGAGACCCAGTACTTC
cdr3_aa: CASSVGTGGRETQYF

d_call: NA
v_call: TRBV13
j_call: TRBJ2-4
clone_size: many
cdr3_nt: TGTGCCAGCAGCTTAGCCAAAAACATTCAGTACTTC
cdr3_aa: CASSLAKNIQYF

d_call: NA
v_call: TRBV20-1
j_call: TRBJ2-7
clone_size: many
cdr3_nt: TGCAGTGCTAGCCAGGGCGGCGACGAGCAGTACTTC
cdr3_aa: CSASQGGDEQYF

d_call: NA
v_call: TRBV18
j_call: TRBJ2-5
clone_size: many
cdr3_nt: TGTGCCAGCTCACCACAGAGGGGCGAGACCCAGTACTTC
cdr3_aa: CASSPQRGETQYF